What follows is one T cell receptor (beta chain) and its context. This record belongs to a study of shared clonotypes between healthy human individuals. About the study: Donor composition was a couple of women and a few men, aged 18 to 49.

The assay was immunoSEQ multiplex PCR, and TCRdb's table has in-frame clones only and misses some. The sample lists some 980,000 clones; approximately 80% were seen once. The germline V and J ends were trimmed by 6 bases and 4 bases, with 13 bases remaining between them. CDR3 length: 13 residues. Germline-derived CDR1 and CDR2 are MNHEY and SMNVEV (reference sequence). Researchers partitioned CD4+ cells into CD45RA+ naive and CD45RA-negative memory subsets. The chain uses TRBV27 and TRBJ2-7; possible D gene TRBD2, 5 bases. The clonotype was recovered from a man in his late teens or twenties in good health. What was sequenced was memory CD4+ T cells sorted from blood. Subset: CD45RA-negative fraction. The CDR3 reads CASRPSPGYEQYF. CDR3 DNA: TGTGCCAGCAGGCCCTCGCCGGGGTACGAGCAGTACTTC.